The 27 T cell receptor beta chains below were found in one sample sequenced in a study of CD4 T cells in relation to SARS-CoV-2 and coronaviruses. Profiled with immunoSEQ multiplex PCR; TCRdb holds only in-frame clones, not every one. Among around 23,000 clones listed, around 76% were seen once. No antigen has been identified for these receptors. The unexposed donors gave CD4+ T cells in about 2010-2019, prior to COVID-19. Isolation of CD4+ T cells took place after about 10 days in culture. Material for sequencing was CD4+ T cells from PBMCs, cultured in vitro. All receptors come from a human donor in good health.

The J gene is TRBJ2-6, the V gene TRBV7-2, with D possibly being TRBD2 (6 bases). Trimming removed 6 bases at V and 1 base at J, with 13 bases between. CDR1 is SGHTA and CDR2 is FQGNSA in the germline V gene. This CDR3 spans 16 amino acids. The CDR3 sequence: CASRPPGGSGANVLTF. CDR3 nucleotide sequence: TGTGCCAGCAGACCCCCCGGGGGTTCTGGGGCCAACGTCCTGACTTTC.

J is TRBJ2-1 and V is TRBV6-5; 11 nucleotides align to TRBD1. Losses at the gene ends were 6 bases for V and 9 bases for J; bases not matched to a gene: 4. CDR3 length: 13 amino acids. CDR1 is MNHEY and CDR2 is SVGAGI in the germline V gene. The CDR3 bases are TGTGCCAGCAGAAGGGGACAGGGGGGTGAGCAGTTCTTC. Translated: CASRRGQGGEQFF.

This clone came up a few times. This chain links TRBV5-1 with TRBJ1-1; a possible D gene is TRBD1 (5 bases). Germline-derived CDR1 and CDR2 are SGHRS and YFSETQ. Trimming took off 7 bases at V and 2 bases at J, with 12 bases between the two ends. The CDR3 runs 13 residues. The CDR3 nucleotides are TGCGCCAGCCGAGACAGAACAAACACTGAAGCTTTCTTT. The encoded protein is CASRDRTNTEAFF.

This clone appeared a few times. The gene calls are TRBV27 and TRBJ2-7, with 8 positions matching TRBD2. This CDR3 comprises 15 residues. Trimming cost V 3 bases and J 2 bases; bases outside gene matches: 6. CDR1 and CDR2 from the germline V gene are MNHEY and SMNVEV (reference sequence). The CDR3 region is CASSLHGLAPYEQYF. The CDR3 DNA reads as TGTGCCAGCAGTTTGCACGGACTAGCTCCCTACGAGCAGTACTTC.

There are a few counts of this clone. The chain links TRBV25-1 to TRBJ1-1; D unclear. V was trimmed by 6 bases and J by 4 bases, leaving 18 bases between them. Looked up from germline, CDR1 is MGHDK and CDR2 is SYGVNS. The CDR3 totals 15 residues. DNA for the CDR3: TGTGCCAGCAGAGACACCTCAAGGGTGGGCACTGAAGCTTTCTTT. It yields the protein CASRDTSRVGTEAFF.

The rearrangement links TRBV6-5 to TRBJ2-3; tentative D call: TRBD2 (6 bases). Per the germline V gene, CDR1 is MNHEY and CDR2 is SVGAGI. Trimming pared 6 bases from V and 4 bases from J, leaving 14 bases between. CDR3 length: 14 amino acids. The CDR3 here is CASSHLSGPDTQYF. Here the CDR3 DNA reads TGTGCCAGCAGCCACCTCAGCGGGCCAGATACGCAGTATTTT.

V and J are TRBV7-2 and TRBJ1-5, with D maybe TRBD1 (6 bases). Germline assignment: CDR1 SGHTA and CDR2 FQGNSA. This CDR3 contains 14 residues. Trimming removed 5 bases at V and 3 bases at J, with 11 bases between. In DNA, the CDR3 is TGTGCCAGCAGCCCACAGGGATTCAATCAGCCCCAGCATTTT. Protein sequence: CASSPQGFNQPQHF.

V is TRBV25-1 and J is TRBJ2-2; D perhaps matches TRBD1 (5 bases). This CDR3 comprises 16 residues. Trimming took off 1 base at V and 5 bases at J, with 14 bases between the two ends. Germline CDR1 and CDR2: MGHDK and SYGVNS. CDR3 sequence reads: CASSEFWVRETGELFF. CDR3 DNA: TGTGCCAGCAGTGAATTTTGGGTCAGGGAAACCGGGGAGCTGTTTTTT.

The CDR3 loop reads CASSSRLRGGAGETQYF. DNA for the CDR3: TGTGCCAGCAGCTCCCGCCTCCGCGGGGGGGCCGGGGAGACCCAGTACTTC. The chain carries TRBV13 and TRBJ2-5; 9 bases align to TRBD2. Per germline, CDR1 PRHDT and CDR2 FYEKMQ (reference sequence). With V trimmed by 4 bases and J by 5 bases, 14 bases remained unmatched. The CDR3 length is 17 residues. Complete variable domain (other parts from reference TRBV13 and TRBJ2-5): AAGVIQSPRHLIKEKRETATLKCYPIPRHDTVYWYQQGPGQDPQFLISFYEKMQSDKGSIPDRFSAQQFSDYHSELNMSSLELGDSALYFCASSSRLRGGAGETQYFGPGTRLLVL.

The chain combines TRBV6-5 with TRBJ1-2; 7 bases fit TRBD1. Germline CDR1 and CDR2: MNHEY and SVGAGI. V was pared by 7 bases and J by 8 bases, with 10 bases of the junction left unmatched. The CDR3 runs 13 residues. CDR3 nucleotides: TGTGCCAGCAACCGACAGGGCGCGGAGGGCTACACCTTC. Its translation: CASNRQGAEGYTF.

The chain is built from TRBV5-4 and TRBJ2-5, with 9 bases lining up with TRBD1. CDR3 length: 15 residues. Trimming took 0 bases from V and 4 from J; bases not matched to a gene: 4. CDR1 and CDR2 from the germline V gene are SGHNT and YYREEE (reference sequence). CDR3 coding DNA: TGTGCCAGCAGCTTGGCCGGGACAGGGCCAGAGACCCAGTACTTC. Protein sequence: CASSLAGTGPETQYF.

V and J are TRBV12-3 or TRBV12-4 and TRBJ2-2; tentative D call: TRBD2 (5 bases). This CDR3 comprises 12 residues. Trimming left V 9 bases short and J 9 bases short, with 14 bases between. CDR3: CASGPAGRELFF. As DNA, the CDR3 is TGTGCCAGTGGCCCGGCGGGCAGGGAGCTGTTTTTT.

This clone was seen only a few times. The chain carries TRBV5-1 and TRBJ1-1; 7 bases line up with TRBD1. This CDR3 spans 15 amino acids. V was clipped by 4 bases and J by 4 bases; unmatched bases: 10. From germline, CDR1 is SGHRS and CDR2 YFSETQ. In DNA form, the CDR3 reads TGCGCCAGCAGCCCCGGGACCCACAGGGGCACTGAAGCTTTCTTT. Translation gives CASSPGTHRGTEAFF.

The chain links TRBV4-1 to TRBJ2-1; 9 nucleotides match TRBD1. Germline V gene lookup returns CDR1 MGHRA and CDR2 YSYEKL. With V trimmed by 2 bases and J by 4 bases, 12 bases remained unmatched. CDR3 length equals 18 residues. The CDR3 spells CASSQTYRGRDLYNEQFF. DNA of the CDR3: TGCGCCAGCAGCCAAACGTACAGGGGGCGCGATCTGTACAATGAGCAGTTCTTC.

Only one count was recorded for this clone. The CDR3 DNA is TGTGCCAGTAGTATAGAGGCAGGGGACGGCACAGATACGCAGTATTTT. This translates into CASSIEAGDGTDTQYF. This chain connects TRBV19 to TRBJ2-3, with D perhaps TRBD1 (6 bases). Trimming shortened V by 0 bases and J by 1 base, and 11 bases separated the two germline ends. This CDR3 contains 16 residues. Germline loops: CDR1 LNHDA, CDR2 SQIVND (reference sequence).

This clone was observed a single time. The chain combines TRBV5-1 with TRBJ2-7; maybe TRBD1 (6 bases). The germline CDR1 and CDR2 sequences are SGHRS and YFSETQ. There are 14 residues in the CDR3. V lost 4 bases and J lost 0, with 11 bases in between. The CDR3 coding sequence is TGCGCCAGCAGCCCCCAGGGGTCCTCCTACGAGCAGTACTTC. It yields the protein CASSPQGSSYEQYF.

CDR3 amino acids: CASSLEGGRASNEQFF. In DNA, the CDR3 is TGTGCCAGCAGCCTGGAAGGCGGGAGGGCCTCGAATGAGCAGTTCTTC. The rearrangement links TRBV5-5 to TRBJ2-1; 9 bases fit TRBD2. J gave up 7 bases and V 4 bases, and 12 bases lay outside the gene matches. Per the germline V gene, CDR1 is SGHKS and CDR2 is YYEKEE (reference sequence). The CDR3 contains 16 residues. Supplemented by reference TRBV5-5 and TRBJ2-1, the full variable domain reads DAGVTQSPTHLIKTRGQQVTLRCSPISGHKSVSWYQQVLGQGPQFIFQYYEKEERGRGNFPDRFSARQFPNYSSELNVNALLLGDSALYLCASSLEGGRASNEQFFGPGTRLTVL.

V gene TRBV1 combines with J gene TRBJ2-5; TRBD2, the table's D call, lacks a check against the DNA. TRBV1 is marked as a pseudogene. The CDR3 has 18 residues. The CDR3 reads CTSRVLAGGLGYQETQYF. In DNA form, the CDR3 reads TGCACCAGCAGGGTTCTAGCGGGGGGGCTCGGGTACCAAGAGACCCAGTACTTC.

This clone appeared a single time. The gene calls are TRBV3-1 (or the pseudogene TRBV3-2) and TRBJ1-2, with D unclear. Looked up from germline, CDR1 is LGHDT and CDR2 is YNNKEL (reference sequence). There are 14 residues in the CDR3. Trimming shortened V by 1 base and J by 4 bases, and 10 bases separated the two germline ends. CDR3 protein: CASSQAPVSYGYTF. The DNA for the CDR3 is TGTGCCAGCAGCCAAGCCCCCGTAAGCTATGGCTACACCTTC.

CDR3: CASSLAGGLAVRWEQFF. DNA for the CDR3: TGTGCCAGCAGCTTGGCCGGAGGTCTAGCGGTACGTTGGGAGCAGTTCTTC. The rearrangement joins TRBV5-6 to TRBJ2-1; 7 bases line up with TRBD2. CDR1 is SGHDT and CDR2 is YYEEEE in the germline V gene. V was pared by 0 bases and J by 10 bases, with 16 bases of the junction left unmatched. CDR3 length: 17 amino acids.

The rearrangement uses TRBV6-2 or TRBV6-3 and TRBJ1-1; D uncertain. From germline, CDR1 is MNHEY and CDR2 SVGEGT. The CDR3 runs to 16 residues. Trimming took off 6 bases at V and 0 bases at J, with 17 bases between the two ends. The chain's CDR3 is CASSRGYEVMNTEAFF. In nucleotides, the CDR3 is TGTGCCAGCAGCCGTGGTTACGAAGTAATGAACACTGAAGCTTTCTTT.

In this sample, this clone turned up a few times. This chain uses TRBV20-1 with TRBJ2-1, with D perhaps matching TRBD2 (6 bases). Germline loops: CDR1 DFQATT, CDR2 SNEGSKA (reference sequence). V was shortened by 3 bases and J by 9 bases, with 9 bases between the two germline ends. The CDR3 contains 11 residues. The CDR3 reads CSASAAGEQFF. CDR3 DNA sequence: TGCAGTGCTAGTGCAGCGGGTGAGCAGTTCTTC.

The rearrangement uses TRBV27 and TRBJ1-1; TRBD1 is a possible D gene (5 bases). The CDR3 contains 15 residues. V was trimmed by 5 bases and J by 1 base, leaving 14 bases between them. Per germline, CDR1 MNHEY and CDR2 SMNVEV (reference sequence). CDR3 sequence reads: CASSHRSRGNTEAFF. As DNA, the CDR3 is TGTGCCAGCAGTCACAGGTCTAGGGGGAACACTGAAGCTTTCTTT.

The chain links TRBV23-1 to TRBJ2-5, with 7 bases identical to TRBD2. TRBV23-1 is an ORF for which the function is uncertain. Trimming cost V 7 bases and J 2 bases; bases outside gene matches: 10. The CDR3 runs to 15 residues. Written as DNA, the CDR3 is TGCGCCAGCACCCGGGGGGTAGCGGAGCAAGAGACCCAGTACTTC. It codes for CASTRGVAEQETQYF.

This chain connects TRBV6-5 to TRBJ1-2, with TRBD1 matching over 7 bases. V lost 0 bases, J lost 4 bases, and 5 bases stayed unmatched. The CDR3 has 15 amino acids. Germline V lookup: CDR1 MNHEY, CDR2 SVGAGI. In DNA, the CDR3 is TGTGCCAGCAGTTACTCGTGGGACAGCTTCTATGGCTACACCTTC. Protein: CASSYSWDSFYGYTF.

CDR3 DNA sequence: TGTGCCAGCAGTGGTGGAGGCAGGGTGGGCGCAGATACGCAGTATTTT. Its protein product is CASSGGGRVGADTQYF. The chain is built from TRBV2 and TRBJ2-3, with D perhaps TRBD1 or TRBD2 (5 bases each). CDR3 size: 16 residues. V was pared by 4 bases and J by 4 bases, with 18 bases between. CDR1 and CDR2 (germline): SNHLY, FYNNEI.

The V call is TRBV3-1 (or the pseudogene TRBV3-2), the J call TRBJ2-7; TRBD2 matches 12 bases. CDR3 length: 16 amino acids. J lost 1 base, V lost 2 bases, and 3 bases had no gene match. Germline-derived CDR1 and CDR2 are LGHDT and YNNKEL (reference sequence). DNA for the CDR3: TGTGCCAGCAGCCAACTAGCGGGGGGGGGTTCCTACGAGCAGTACTTC. Translating gives CASSQLAGGGSYEQYF.